Following are 24 T cell receptor beta chains from one sample sequenced in a study of cytomegalovirus exposure and HLA in healthy donors. Clones were sequenced by immunoSEQ multiplex PCR, and TCRdb holds only the in-frame ones, with some missing. The data show about 160,000 clones, about nine tenths seen once. The sequenced sample was PBMCs. These receptors were obtained from a woman aged 25 to 39 in good health and CMV-seronegative.

This clone was picked up a small number of times. The chain has TRBV7-9 and TRBJ1-6, with D hard to call. Per the germline V gene, CDR1 is SEHNR and CDR2 is FQNEAQ (reference sequence). The length of the CDR3 is 12 residues. V was trimmed by 5 bases and J by 5 bases, leaving 4 bases between them. The chain's CDR3 is CASSGDNSPLHF. As DNA, the CDR3 is TGTGCCAGCAGCGGAGATAATTCACCCCTCCACTTT.

The chain is built from TRBV19 and TRBJ2-7, with D possibly matching TRBD1 (5 bases). Germline loops: CDR1 LNHDA, CDR2 SQIVND (reference sequence). The CDR3 has 15 amino acids. V lost 3 bases and J lost 6, with 18 bases in between. The CDR3 nucleotides read TGTGCCAGTAGTATCCGAGACAGTCCCTCGGGCGAGCAGTACTTC. Translating it yields CASSIRDSPSGEQYF.

The CDR3 nucleotides are TGTGCCAGCAGTCCTTACAATGAGCAGTTCTTC. Protein: CASSPYNEQFF. The chain links TRBV28 to TRBJ2-1, with no clear D. The CDR3 spans 11 residues. CDR1 is MDHEN and CDR2 is SYDVKM in the germline V gene. V was shortened by 5 bases and J by 4 bases, with 3 bases between the two germline ends.

This clone was seen a single time. At one end, the junction sequence differs from germline, possibly due to a read error. The CDR3 coding sequence is TGTGCCAGCAGCTACCGGGACAGGGGGGCCCCTTTC. It yields the protein CASSYRDRGAPF. V and J are TRBV2 and TRBJ2-7, with TRBD1 matching over 11 bases. This CDR3 has 12 residues. Germline assignment: CDR1 SNHLY and CDR2 FYNNEI. Supplemented by reference TRBV2 and TRBJ2-7, the full variable domain reads EPEVTQTPSHQVTQMGQEVILRCVPISNHLYFYWYRQILGQKVEFLVSFYNNEISEKSEIFDDQFSVERPDGSNFTLKIRSTKLEDSAMYFCASSYRDRGAPFGPGTRLTVT.

The rearrangement uses TRBV9 and TRBJ2-3; D is possibly TRBD1 (6 bases). There are 17 residues in the CDR3. The germline CDR1 and CDR2 sequences are SGDLS and YYNGEE. The ends were cut back, 4 bases at V and 4 bases at J, with 22 bases in the middle. For the CDR3, the DNA is TGTGCCAGCAGCATCGACCCGGGACAAAACGTAGCAGATACGCAGTATTTT. This translates into CASSIDPGQNVADTQYF.

This chain joins TRBV6-1 and TRBJ2-1; D uncertain. CDR1 and CDR2 (germline): MNHNS, SASEGT. CDR3 size: 15 residues. Trimming shortened V by 0 bases and J by 8 bases, and 14 bases separated the two germline ends. The CDR3 sequence is CASSEALVSVYEQFF. The CDR3 DNA sequence: TGTGCCAGCAGTGAAGCGCTTGTTTCTGTTTATGAGCAGTTCTTC.

On this clone: One end of the junction is discordant with germline, which a read error may explain. V usage is TRBV13 and J usage is TRBJ1-1; D unresolved. The V gene's germline CDR1 is PRHDT and CDR2 FYEKMQ (reference sequence). CDR3 length: 15 residues. CDR3 sequence (DNA): TGTGCCAGCAGCTTAGAGGGTCGGATGAACGCTGAAGCTTTCTTT. It specifies CASSLEGRMNAEAFF.

The rearrangement uses TRBV5-1 and TRBJ2-1; 9 bases agree with TRBD2. CDR3 size: 16 residues. After removal of 3 bases from V and 1 base from J, the junction contained 5 bases not matched to a gene. Germline V lookup: CDR1 SGHRS, CDR2 YFSETQ. The CDR3 sequence: CASSSLSGSSYNEQFF. The CDR3 nucleotides are TGCGCCAGCAGCTCCCTTAGCGGGAGTTCCTACAATGAGCAGTTCTTC. Full variable domain (rest looked up from reference TRBV5-1 and TRBJ2-1): KAGVTQTPRYLIKTRGQQVTLSCSPISGHRSVSWYQQTPGQGLQFLFEYFSETQRNKGNFPGRFSGRQFSNSRSEMNVSTLELGDSALYLCASSSLSGSSYNEQFFGPGTRLTVL.

Written as DNA, the CDR3 is TGTGCCAGCAGCGTAGAGGACAGTGAAAAACTGTTTTTT. Translated: CASSVEDSEKLFF. This chain uses TRBV9 with TRBJ1-4; weak D call: TRBD1 (6 bases). V shed 0 bases and J shed 7 bases, with 7 bases lying between them. CDR3 size: 13 residues. Germline assignment: CDR1 SGDLS and CDR2 YYNGEE.

The genes are TRBV7-9 and TRBJ2-3; perhaps TRBD2 as D (5 bases). Germline V gene data show CDR1 as SEHNR and CDR2 as FQNEAQ (reference sequence). This CDR3 comprises 17 residues. V gave up 4 bases and J gave up 6 bases, with 23 bases separating them. As DNA, the CDR3 is TGTGCCAGCAGCTCCCAGCGGACGGGCCGGGCGTCCGATACGCAGTATTTT. This encodes CASSSQRTGRASDTQYF.

This clone occurred a few times. This chain joins TRBV7-8 and TRBJ2-5; tentatively, D is TRBD2 (6 bases). Trimming shortened V by 0 bases and J by 5 bases, and 10 bases separated the two germline ends. The CDR3 covers 14 residues. From germline, CDR1 is SGHVS and CDR2 FQNEAQ. The CDR3: CASSLAGGRETQYF. For the CDR3, the DNA is TGTGCCAGCAGCTTAGCGGGTGGGAGGGAGACCCAGTACTTC.

The genes are TRBV9 and TRBJ2-2; 9 bases are a match to TRBD2. Germline CDR1 SGDLS, CDR2 YYNGEE. The CDR3 is 16 amino acids. V shed 4 bases and J 6 bases; nucleotides not matched to a gene: 10. The CDR3 DNA is TGTGCCAGCAGCTCCAGTCTAGCGGGAATAGCCGGGGAGCTGTTTTTT. The encoded protein is CASSSSLAGIAGELFF.

This chain's CDR3 is CASSPSGFSYEQYF. The CDR3 coding sequence is TGTGCCAGCAGCCCGTCGGGCTTCTCCTACGAGCAGTACTTC. The chain employs TRBV4-2 and TRBJ2-7; D gene uncertain. The CDR3 runs to 14 residues. Trimming left V 4 bases short and J 0 bases short, with 10 bases between. Germline V CDR1 and CDR2: LGHNA, YNFKEQ.

The rearrangement joins TRBV27 to TRBJ2-7; D not certain. From germline, CDR1 is MNHEY and CDR2 SMNVEV (reference sequence). V was pared by 2 bases and J by 4 bases, with 6 bases between. The CDR3 has 12 residues. Here the CDR3 reads CASSLIGYEQYF. In nucleotides, the CDR3 is TGTGCCAGCAGTTTAATAGGATACGAGCAGTACTTC.

The chain couples TRBV9 to TRBJ2-2, with TRBD2 matching 7 bases. Germline-derived CDR1 and CDR2 are SGDLS and YYNGEE. V was pared by 1 base and J by 6 bases, with 6 bases of the junction left unmatched. The CDR3 is 15 residues long. The CDR3, as DNA: TGTGCCAGCAGCGTAAAAGCGGGGTCGCCCGGGGAGCTGTTTTTT. Translated, it gives CASSVKAGSPGELFF.

The chain uses TRBV2 and TRBJ1-1; no definite D call. Per the germline V gene, CDR1 is SNHLY and CDR2 is FYNNEI. This CDR3 comprises 12 residues. V was pared by 8 bases and J by 2 bases, with 9 bases between. As DNA, the CDR3 is TGTGCCAGCGAGGACTCCAACACTGAAGCTTTCTTT. It is translated as CASEDSNTEAFF. Full variable domain (outside the CDR3, taken from reference TRBV2 and TRBJ1-1): EPEVTQTPSHQVTQMGQEVILRCVPISNHLYFYWYRQILGQKVEFLVSFYNNEISEKSEIFDDQFSVERPDGSNFTLKIRSTKLEDSAMYFCASEDSNTEAFFGQGTRLTVV.

The V call is TRBV6-6, the J call TRBJ1-5; D is ambiguous. The V and J ends lost 5 bases and 3 bases respectively, with 11 bases between them. CDR1 MNHNY and CDR2 SVGAGI come from the germline V gene (reference sequence). The CDR3 totals 14 residues. This CDR3 is CASSEAGVNQPQHF. The CDR3 coding sequence is TGTGCCAGCAGTGAGGCAGGCGTCAATCAGCCCCAGCATTTT.

This CDR3 is CASSFGTVNTEAFF. The CDR3 DNA sequence: TGCGCCAGCAGCTTTGGGACTGTGAACACTGAAGCTTTCTTT. The chain combines TRBV5-1 with TRBJ1-1; the D gene is possibly TRBD1 (5 bases). Germline lookup yields CDR1 SGHRS and CDR2 YFSETQ. The CDR3 extends over 14 amino acids. Trimming pared 2 bases from V and 0 bases from J, leaving 8 bases between.

The chain employs TRBV5-1 and TRBJ2-1; D remains ambiguous. Trimming stripped 1 base from V and 8 bases from J, with 10 bases between. The germline V gene encodes CDR1 SGHRS and CDR2 YFSETQ. This CDR3 spans 13 amino acids. The CDR3 DNA sequence: TGCGCCAGCAGCTTGTATTTTAGGGATGAGCAGTTCTTC. It is translated as CASSLYFRDEQFF. The full variable domain, in which reference TRBV5-1 and TRBJ2-1 provide the parts outside the CDR3, is KAGVTQTPRYLIKTRGQQVTLSCSPISGHRSVSWYQQTPGQGLQFLFEYFSETQRNKGNFPGRFSGRQFSNSRSEMNVSTLELGDSALYLCASSLYFRDEQFFGPGTRLTVL.

The chain couples TRBV5-1 to TRBJ1-1; no clear D gene. The germline V and J ends were trimmed by 6 bases and 7 bases, with 22 bases remaining between them. Germline CDR1 SGHRS, CDR2 YFSETQ. The CDR3 runs to 15 residues. Here the CDR3 reads CASTTSGGGGNEAFF. CDR3 in DNA: TGCGCCAGCACCACCTCCGGTGGAGGAGGAAATGAAGCTTTCTTT.

J is TRBJ2-2 and V is TRBV30; 8 nucleotides match TRBD2. J lost 3 bases, V lost 3 bases, and 6 bases had no gene match. The CDR3 extends over 15 amino acids. Per germline, CDR1 GTSNPN and CDR2 SVGIG (reference sequence). DNA for the CDR3: TGTGCCTGGAGCTTTAGCGGGACGGACACCGGGGAGCTGTTTTTT. This encodes CAWSFSGTDTGELFF.

The chain joins TRBV27 to TRBJ2-7; 7 bases fit TRBD1. Germline loops: CDR1 MNHEY, CDR2 SMNVEV (reference sequence). After removal of 5 bases from V and 2 bases from J, the junction contained 9 bases not matched to a gene. The CDR3 is made up of 15 amino acids. The CDR3: CASSIRTGFAYEQYF. The CDR3 DNA is TGTGCCAGCAGTATAAGGACAGGCTTCGCCTACGAGCAGTACTTC.

This clone was detected once. The chain links TRBV27 to TRBJ1-2, with TRBD1 matching 9 bases. The length of the CDR3 is 14 residues. Germline V lookup: CDR1 MNHEY, CDR2 SMNVEV (reference sequence). V was clipped by 3 bases and J by 5 bases; unmatched bases: 4. In nucleotides, the CDR3 is TGTGCCAGCAGTTTCAGGACAGGGGCTTATGGCTACACCTTC. Protein product: CASSFRTGAYGYTF.

CDR3 DNA sequence: TGTGCCAGCAGCGCATGGACTAGCGGGAGAGTTGATGAGCAGTTCTTC. It encodes CASSAWTSGRVDEQFF. This chain links TRBV7-3 with TRBJ2-1, with TRBD2 matching 13 bases. The CDR3 is 16 residues long. The germline V gene has CDR1 SGHTA and CDR2 FQGTGA. V shed 5 bases and J 8 bases; nucleotides not matched to a gene: 9.